The 26 T cell receptor beta chains listed next were all sequenced from one sample in a study of blood T cell repertoires in COVID-19. The method was immunoSEQ multiplex PCR; TCRdb's version includes in-frame clones alone and lacks a portion of them. The sample consists of under 200,000 clones, 85% to 90% of them appearing once. The sample comprised peripheral blood. The receptors were sampled from a man younger than 30 with active or convalescent COVID-19.

The chain has TRBV2 and TRBJ2-2, with 9 bases aligning to TRBD2. The V segment lost 7 bases and the J segment 3 bases; nucleotides outside the gene matches: 6. This CDR3 comprises 15 residues. Germline assignment: CDR1 SNHLY and CDR2 FYNNEI. CDR3 nucleotides: TGTGCCAGCAATCGCGGGGGGGCCTACACCGGGGAGCTGTTTTTT. Residues: CASNRGGAYTGELFF.

This clone came up once. The rearrangement links TRBV25-1 to TRBJ2-7, with 7 nucleotides matching TRBD2. With 6 bases clipped from V and 3 bases from J, the junction kept 11 bases outside the gene matches. From germline, CDR1 is MGHDK and CDR2 SYGVNS. The CDR3 runs to 15 residues. CDR3 coding DNA: TGTGCCAGCAGGGGGGGGTGGGGTATAAGCTACGAGCAGTACTTC. It encodes CASRGGWGISYEQYF.

The genes are TRBV7-9 and TRBJ2-1, with a tentative D call TRBD1 (5 bases). The V end lost 5 bases, the J end lost 5 bases, and 10 bases lay between the germline ends. Germline V gene sequence: CDR1 SEHNR, CDR2 FQNEAQ (reference sequence). The CDR3 length is 13 residues. CDR3 loop: CASSPDTNNEQFF. CDR3 DNA sequence: TGTGCCAGCAGCCCGGACACGAACAATGAGCAGTTCTTC.

The chain couples TRBV6-6 to TRBJ2-1; D is perhaps TRBD1 (7 bases). CDR3 length equals 13 residues. Germline V gene lookup returns CDR1 MNHNY and CDR2 SVGAGI (reference sequence). Trimming removed 9 bases at V and 8 bases at J, with 17 bases between. CDR3 in amino acids: CASGGTVEDEQFF. The CDR3 coding sequence is TGTGCCAGTGGCGGGACAGTAGAAGATGAGCAGTTCTTC.

The V call is TRBV5-1, the J call TRBJ1-2; TRBD1 agrees at 7 bases. CDR3 length: 14 amino acids. Germline V gene sequence: CDR1 SGHRS, CDR2 YFSETQ. J was trimmed by 6 bases and V by 4 bases; bases with no gene match: 9. The CDR3 bases are TGCGCCAGCAGCATAGCCCCAGGGGGGAATGGCTACACCTTC. Its protein product is CASSIAPGGNGYTF.

The V call is TRBV11-2, the J call TRBJ2-1; TRBD1 is a possible D gene (6 bases). V lost 4 bases to trimming and J lost 7 bases, with 14 bases between them. The CDR3 extends over 14 amino acids. Germline V gene sequence: CDR1 SGHAT, CDR2 FQNNGV. In DNA, the CDR3 is TGTGCCAGCAGCTGGAAGTCAGGGGTGAATGAGCAGTTCTTC. As protein: CASSWKSGVNEQFF. The entire variable domain, with the rest obtained from reference TRBV11-2 and TRBJ2-1, is as follows: EAGVAQSPRYKIIEKRQSVAFWCNPISGHATLYWYQQILGQGPKLLIQFQNNGVVDDSQLPKDRFSAERLKGVDSTLKIQPAKLEDSAVYLCASSWKSGVNEQFFGPGTRLTVL.

The chain employs TRBV19 and TRBJ2-3, with 9 bases that match TRBD2. The CDR3 has 14 residues. V lost 1 base and J lost 5; bases outside the gene matches: 1. Germline-derived CDR1 and CDR2 are LNHDA and SQIVND (reference sequence). In DNA form, the CDR3 reads TGTGCCAGTAGTATAGGACTAGCGGTAGATACGCAGTATTTT. Encoded protein: CASSIGLAVDTQYF.

The chain uses TRBV6-1 and TRBJ1-2, with a possible D match to TRBD1 (5 bases). Germline V gene data show CDR1 as MNHNS and CDR2 as SASEGT. The CDR3 is made up of 14 amino acids. V shed 1 base and J shed 6 bases, with 12 bases lying between them. The CDR3 region has the DNA TGTGCCAGCAGTGAAGGAAGGGGAAAGGATGGCTACACCTTC. Translated, it gives CASSEGRGKDGYTF.

The rearrangement uses TRBV9 and TRBJ2-1; 8 nucleotides align to TRBD2. The ends lost 4 bases at V and 6 bases at J; junction bases unmatched: 9. CDR1 is SGDLS, CDR2 YYNGEE, per germline. This CDR3 spans 15 amino acids. Here the CDR3 reads CASSISGRGVNEQFF. The DNA for the CDR3 is TGTGCCAGCAGCATAAGCGGGAGAGGGGTCAATGAGCAGTTCTTC.

The CDR3: CASSISGNQETQYF. As DNA, the CDR3 is TGCGCCAGCAGTATTAGCGGAAACCAAGAGACCCAGTACTTC. The chain links TRBV5-1 to TRBJ2-5; a weak D match, TRBD2 (6 bases). Germline V lookup: CDR1 SGHRS, CDR2 YFSETQ. Trimming took off 5 bases at V and 0 bases at J, with 11 bases between the two ends. The CDR3 runs 14 residues.

The J gene is TRBJ2-1, the V gene TRBV27, with 11 bases identical to TRBD2. V lost 6 bases to trimming and J lost 4 bases; unmatched junction nucleotides: 11. The CDR3 consists of 17 residues. CDR1 is MNHEY, CDR2 SMNVEV, per germline (reference sequence). CDR3 region: CASRRGTGTSGYNEQFF. CDR3 bases: TGTGCCAGCAGACGAGGGACCGGGACTAGCGGATACAATGAGCAGTTCTTC.

This clone was recorded once. This chain connects TRBV7-8 to TRBJ2-7; a weak D match, TRBD1 (5 bases). CDR1 and CDR2 (germline): SGHVS, FQNEAQ. CDR3 length: 15 amino acids. The V end was cut by 1 base, the J end by 3 bases, with 13 bases between. The CDR3 loop reads CASSLDPGIVYEQYV. In DNA form, the CDR3 reads TGTGCCAGCAGCTTAGATCCAGGGATTGTCTACGAGCAGTACGTC.

With regard to this clone: Compared with germline, one end of the junction differs, possibly owing to a read error. V gene TRBV18 combines with J gene TRBJ2-7, with 10 bases aligning to TRBD2. CDR3 length: 15 amino acids. CDR1 KGHSH and CDR2 LQKENI come from the germline V gene. CDR3 coding DNA: TGTGCCAGCTCCCCACCGGGACTAGCGAACTACGAGCAGTACTTC. This sequence encodes CASSPPGLANYEQYF.

The CDR3 DNA reads as TGTGCCAGCAGCCCCTTAGTATACATTCAGTACTTC. This translates into CASSPLVYIQYF. This sequence joins TRBV11-2 and TRBJ2-4, with D uncertain. The ends were cut back, 5 bases at V and 8 bases at J, with 10 bases in the middle. The CDR3 spans 12 residues. Germline V gene data show CDR1 as SGHAT and CDR2 as FQNNGV.

The chain links TRBV6-2 or TRBV6-3 to TRBJ1-1; D gene uncertain. The CDR3 totals 12 residues. CDR1 is MNHEY, CDR2 SVGEGT, per germline. V dropped 2 bases and J dropped 2 bases, with 3 bases sitting between them. The chain's CDR3 is CASSYSNTEAFF. The CDR3 nucleotides read TGTGCCAGCAGTTACAGCAACACTGAAGCTTTCTTT.

The genes are TRBV5-1 and TRBJ2-3; a possible D gene is TRBD1 (7 bases). Germline-derived CDR1 and CDR2 are SGHRS and YFSETQ. The V and J ends lost 4 bases and 4 bases respectively, with 13 bases between them. This CDR3 is 14 amino acids long. In DNA, the CDR3 is TGCGCCAGCAGCCCTACAGGGGAGGCAGATACGCAGTATTTT. The encoded protein is CASSPTGEADTQYF.

The chain couples TRBV27 to TRBJ2-7, with 9 nucleotides matching TRBD1. The V gene end was trimmed by 3 bases and the J gene end by 0 bases; junction bases not matched to a gene: 3. The CDR3 runs to 15 residues. Germline lookup yields CDR1 MNHEY and CDR2 SMNVEV (reference sequence). The CDR3 bases are TGTGCCAGCAGTTTGGGACAGGGTCGCTCCTACGAGCAGTACTTC. Amino acids: CASSLGQGRSYEQYF.

The rearrangement joins TRBV5-1 to TRBJ2-1; TRBD2 matches 15 bases. The V and J ends lost 4 bases and 4 bases, in that order; junction bases with no gene match: 6. Germline V gene data show CDR1 as SGHRS and CDR2 as YFSETQ. This CDR3 spans 17 amino acids. The CDR3 bases are TGCGCCAGCAGCACGGGACTAGCGGGGGGCTTATACAATGAGCAGTTCTTC. This encodes CASSTGLAGGLYNEQFF.

CDR3 in amino acids: CASSEKQAEANEKLFF. For the CDR3, the DNA is TGTGCCAGCTCAGAAAAACAGGCTGAAGCTAATGAAAAACTGTTTTTT. This rearrangement joins TRBV18 to TRBJ1-4; tentative D call: TRBD1 (5 bases). This CDR3 has 16 amino acids. V was trimmed by 5 bases and J by 3 bases, leaving 16 bases between them. In germline, CDR1 is KGHSH, CDR2 LQKENI.

This rearrangement joins TRBV5-4 to TRBJ2-3; 7 bases fit TRBD2. The germline gives CDR1 SGHNT, CDR2 YYREEE (reference sequence). V gave up 3 bases and J gave up 4 bases; unmatched junction bases: 5. This CDR3 comprises 14 residues. CDR3 bases: TGTGCCAGCAGCTCCGCTAGCGGACCAGATACGCAGTATTTT. It specifies CASSSASGPDTQYF.

The V call is TRBV11-2, the J call TRBJ2-3, with 10 bases aligning to TRBD2. The germline CDR1 and CDR2 sequences are SGHAT and FQNNGV. The CDR3 length is 18 residues. V lost 4 bases to trimming and J lost 3 bases; unmatched junction nucleotides: 13. In DNA, the CDR3 is TGTGCCAGCAGCTACTGGATCAGCGGGGGGGCCTGGACAGATACGCAGTATTTT. It translates to CASSYWISGGAWTDTQYF.

In this sample, this clone turned up once. V gene TRBV14 combines with J gene TRBJ2-5, with D perhaps TRBD1 (6 bases). The CDR3 spans 15 residues. The V gene's germline CDR1 is SGHDN and CDR2 FVKESK. Trimming left V 3 bases short and J 3 bases short, with 14 bases between. The CDR3 nucleotides are TGTGCCAGCAGCCACCTAGGACAGAAAGAAGAGACCCAGTACTTC. Its protein is CASSHLGQKEETQYF.

The chain recombines TRBV5-1 with TRBJ2-3; 7 bases agree with TRBD1. V trimming: 0 bases; J trimming: 2 bases; junction bases outside the gene matches: 6. Germline V CDR1 and CDR2: SGHRS, YFSETQ. The CDR3 has 16 amino acids. The CDR3 nucleotides read TGCGCCAGCAGCTTGGTCAGGGGGTCGTTCACAGATACGCAGTATTTT. Encoded protein: CASSLVRGSFTDTQYF.

This chain connects TRBV7-9 to TRBJ1-4, with a possible D match to TRBD1 (5 bases). CDR1 and CDR2 (germline): SEHNR, FQNEAQ (reference sequence). V shed 5 bases and J shed 5 bases, with 18 bases lying between them. The CDR3 totals 16 residues. The CDR3 DNA is TGTGCCAGCAGCCGGGGGGATAGGGACCAAAATGAAAAACTGTTTTTT. Translation gives CASSRGDRDQNEKLFF.

The rearrangement links TRBV11-2 to TRBJ2-5; 7 positions agree with TRBD2. CDR1 and CDR2 from the germline V gene are SGHAT and FQNNGV. This CDR3 is built from 13 residues. The CDR3, as DNA: TGTGCAGGGAGGGAAACGTACCAAGAGACCCAGTACTTC. Translation gives CAGRETYQETQYF. Based on the CDR3 plus reference TRBV11-2 and TRBJ2-5, the full variable domain is EAGVAQSPRYKIIEKRQSVAFWCNPISGHATLYWYQQILGQGPKLLIQFQNNGVVDDSQLPKDRFSAERLKGVDSTLKIQPAKLEDSAVYLCAGRETYQETQYFGPGTRLLVL.

The CDR3 loop is CASSLERQGNYGYTF. CDR3 coding DNA: TGTGCCAGCAGTCTAGAACGCCAGGGGAACTATGGCTACACCTTC. This chain joins TRBV13 and TRBJ1-2; possible D gene TRBD1, 6 bases. The germline gives CDR1 PRHDT, CDR2 FYEKMQ (reference sequence). This CDR3 has 15 amino acids. V lost 6 bases, J lost 2 bases, and 16 bases lay in between.